The 21 T cell receptor beta chains below come from one sample, sequenced in a study of blood T cell repertoires in COVID-19. This table comes from immunoSEQ multiplex PCR, and its TCRdb copy is limited to in-frame clones, with some not included. The sample consists of under 130,000 clones, 65% to 75% of them appearing once. The sequenced sample was peripheral blood. Every receptor here comes from an elderly man with acute or convalescent COVID-19.

The sample holds a few counts of this clone. The genes are TRBV6-5 and TRBJ2-7; D is uncertain. Germline V lookup: CDR1 MNHEY, CDR2 SVGAGI. The CDR3 consists of 16 residues. V shed 0 bases and J shed 0 bases, with 12 bases lying between them. The CDR3 nucleotides are TGTGCCAGCAGTTACTCTTTGGAGACGGACTCCTACGAGCAGTACTTC. Translating gives CASSYSLETDSYEQYF.

The rearrangement links TRBV7-9 to TRBJ2-5; TRBD2 is a possible D gene (6 bases). Germline CDR1 and CDR2: SEHNR and FQNEAQ (reference sequence). CDR3 length equals 14 residues. V lost 3 bases, J lost 1 base, and 9 bases lay in between. The CDR3 region has the DNA TGTGCCAGCAGCTTGACTAGGGTCCAAGAGACCCAGTACTTC. Translated, it gives CASSLTRVQETQYF. Supplemented by reference TRBV7-9 and TRBJ2-5, the full variable domain reads DTGVSQNPRHKITKRGQNVTFRCDPISEHNRLYWYRQTLGQGPEFLTYFQNEAQLEKSRLLSDRFSAERPKGSFSTLEIQRTEQGDSAMYLCASSLTRVQETQYFGPGTRLLVL.

CDR3 residues: CASHTYEQYF. CDR3 nucleotides: TGTGCAAGTCACACCTACGAGCAGTACTTC. The chain is built from TRBV12-2 and TRBJ2-7; the DNA was not used to check the table's D call, TRBD1. TRBV12-2 constitutes a pseudogene. The CDR3 loop spans 10 amino acids.

The chain joins TRBV28 to TRBJ1-1; TRBD1 aligns across 7 bases. Trimming cost V 5 bases and J 6 bases; bases outside gene matches: 9. The germline gives CDR1 MDHEN, CDR2 SYDVKM. The CDR3 runs 14 residues. Written as DNA, the CDR3 is TGTGCCAGCAGTAAACAGGGGAGAGGGGCTGAAGCTTTCTTT. Its protein product is CASSKQGRGAEAFF.

The chain is built from TRBV18 and TRBJ1-3; 7 nucleotides line up with TRBD1. Looked up from germline, CDR1 is KGHSH and CDR2 is LQKENI. V shed 5 bases and J 4 bases; nucleotides not matched to a gene: 5. The CDR3 is 14 residues long. CDR3 protein: CASSETGNGNTIYF. The CDR3, as DNA: TGTGCCAGCTCAGAGACAGGGAACGGAAACACCATATATTTT.

The chain couples TRBV20-1 to TRBJ2-1, with D possibly TRBD2 on 5 matching bases. The V and J ends lost 3 bases and 3 bases respectively, with 12 bases between them. Germline V gene sequence: CDR1 DFQATT, CDR2 SNEGSKA (reference sequence). This CDR3 comprises 14 residues. The CDR3 reads CSASKSGDYNEQFF. The CDR3 bases are TGCAGTGCTAGTAAAAGCGGAGACTACAATGAGCAGTTCTTC.

This sequence joins TRBV19 and TRBJ2-7, with a tentative D call TRBD1 (6 bases). The V gene's germline CDR1 is LNHDA and CDR2 SQIVND (reference sequence). V dropped 4 bases and J dropped 6 bases, with 16 bases sitting between them. The CDR3 spans 14 residues. The CDR3 DNA reads TGTGCCAGTAGTACAGGGGTAGTATCGAGCGAGCAGTACTTC. Translating it yields CASSTGVVSSEQYF. The complete variable domain, with remaining parts taken from reference TRBV19 and TRBJ2-7, reads DGGITQSPKYLFRKEGQNVTLSCEQNLNHDAMYWYRQDPGQGLRLIYYSQIVNDFQKGDIAEGYSVSREKKESFPLTVTSAQKNPTAFYLCASSTGVVSSEQYFGPGTRLTVT.

This chain uses TRBV6-5 with TRBJ2-7; 8 nucleotides line up with TRBD2. The junction had 7 bases not matched to a gene; V was cut back by 0 bases and J by 6 bases. This CDR3 contains 15 residues. The germline V gene has CDR1 MNHEY and CDR2 SVGAGI. Here the CDR3 DNA reads TGTGCCAGCAGTTACTCGATTAGCGGGGCTTTCGAGCAGTACTTC. This gives the protein CASSYSISGAFEQYF.

This clone was detected many times. The chain uses TRBV4-3 and TRBJ1-2; D not certain. Per germline, CDR1 LGHNA and CDR2 YSLEER. The CDR3 loop spans 15 amino acids. V was shortened by 1 base and J by 4 bases, with 13 bases between the two germline ends. Here the CDR3 DNA reads TGCGCCAGCAGCCAAGGAGGGCAACCGACCTATGGCTACACCTTC. Translated: CASSQGGQPTYGYTF.

The chain has TRBV11-2 and TRBJ2-7; 9 bases map to TRBD1. Looked up from germline, CDR1 is SGHAT and CDR2 is FQNNGV. V lost 4 bases to trimming and J lost 4 bases; unmatched junction nucleotides: 8. The CDR3 runs to 15 residues. CDR3 amino acids: CASSSMGQGRYEQYF. The CDR3 DNA reads TGTGCCAGCAGCTCTATGGGACAGGGTCGTTACGAGCAGTACTTC.

This clone was recorded a few times. The chain couples TRBV30 to TRBJ1-6; D is unresolved. Trimming took 5 bases from V and 9 from J, leaving 20 bases between them. Germline V gene sequence: CDR1 GTSNPN, CDR2 SVGIG (reference sequence). The CDR3 is 15 residues long. CDR3 loop: CAWSGGVLDFSPLHF. For the CDR3, the DNA is TGTGCCTGGTCCGGAGGAGTTCTCGATTTTTCACCCCTCCACTTT.

The chain recombines TRBV30 with TRBJ1-4; D remains unclear. Trimming cost V 3 bases and J 8 bases, with 7 bases left between them. The CDR3 is 11 residues long. Germline V gene data show CDR1 as GTSNPN and CDR2 as SVGIG (reference sequence). CDR3 amino acids: CAWRRGEKLFF. CDR3 bases: TGTGCCTGGAGGAGAGGGGAAAAACTGTTTTTT.

This clone was seen a handful of times. V gene TRBV24-1 combines with J gene TRBJ2-5; 11 nucleotides align to TRBD1. The germline V gene encodes CDR1 KGHDR and CDR2 SFDVKD. CDR3 size: 16 residues. V dropped 4 bases and J dropped 1; count of bases not matched to a gene: 4. CDR3 protein: CATSDSGTGGQETQYF. Written as DNA, the CDR3 is TGTGCCACCAGTGACTCCGGGACAGGGGGCCAAGAGACCCAGTACTTC.

This clone has more than one count but fewer than ten. This rearrangement joins TRBV19 to TRBJ1-5; D possibly corresponds to TRBD1 (5 bases). This CDR3 has 15 residues. V lost 4 bases and J lost 7, with 17 bases in between. Germline lookup yields CDR1 LNHDA and CDR2 SQIVND (reference sequence). DNA of the CDR3: TGTGCCAGTAGTACGAGTCCCGCAGGGAACCAGCCCCAGCATTTT. Amino acid sequence: CASSTSPAGNQPQHF.

The J gene is TRBJ2-1, the V gene TRBV25-1; D unresolved. The CDR3 is 15 residues long. CDR1 is MGHDK and CDR2 is SYGVNS in the germline V gene. The V and J ends lost 6 bases and 8 bases respectively, with 20 bases between them. CDR3 DNA: TGTGCCAGCAGGTCCAGAACCGATTACAATGATGAGCAGTTCTTC. Translating gives CASRSRTDYNDEQFF.

The chain uses TRBV5-6 and TRBJ2-7; D may be TRBD2 (6 bases). The CDR3 totals 15 residues. Germline CDR1 reads SGHDT; CDR2 reads YYEEEE. V was cut by 4 bases and J by 0 bases, with 14 bases left in between. CDR3 nucleotides: TGTGCCAGCAGCCAGGGACTGAGCAGCTCCTACGAGCAGTACTTC. Translating gives CASSQGLSSSYEQYF.

This clone appeared a few times. This chain uses TRBV15 with TRBJ1-5, with D hard to call. The V and J ends lost 1 base and 0 bases respectively, with 7 bases between them. Germline V gene sequence: CDR1 LNHNV, CDR2 YYDKDF (reference sequence). This CDR3 has 15 amino acids. CDR3: CATSRGADSNQPQHF. The CDR3 region has the DNA TGTGCCACCAGCAGAGGGGCAGATAGCAATCAGCCCCAGCATTTT.

Only one count was recorded for this clone. This sequence joins TRBV10-1 and TRBJ2-1; the match to TRBD2 covers 10 bases. Germline V gives CDR1 WNHNN, CDR2 SYGVQD (reference sequence). Trimming took 8 bases from V and 10 from J; bases not matched to a gene: 8. The CDR3 runs 13 residues. This CDR3 reads CASSLAGVGEQFF. CDR3 bases: TGCGCCAGCTCCCTAGCGGGAGTAGGAGAGCAGTTCTTC.

This clone was counted a single time. V and J are TRBV3-1 (or the pseudogene TRBV3-2) and TRBJ2-2; 12 bases agree with TRBD2. V was clipped by 8 bases and J by 3 bases; unmatched bases: 1. Germline CDR1 and CDR2: LGHDT and YNNKEL (reference sequence). This CDR3 has 14 amino acids. The CDR3 DNA sequence: TGTGCCAGCGGACTAGCGGGACACACCGGGGAGCTGTTTTTT. Translated, it gives CASGLAGHTGELFF.

The rearrangement links TRBV6-2 or TRBV6-3 to TRBJ2-7; D unresolved. Germline V gene lookup returns CDR1 MNHEY and CDR2 SVGEGT. V lost 2 bases to trimming and J lost 2 bases, with 7 bases between them. The CDR3 extends over 13 amino acids. CDR3 residues: CASSYGPAYEQYF. The CDR3 DNA follows: TGTGCCAGCAGTTACGGTCCAGCCTACGAGCAGTACTTC.

The chain couples TRBV19 to TRBJ2-1; D might be TRBD2 (6 bases). CDR3 size: 15 residues. V shed 1 base and J shed 9 bases, with 16 bases lying between them. Germline V lookup: CDR1 LNHDA, CDR2 SQIVND (reference sequence). The DNA for the CDR3 is TGTGCCAGTAGTATAGGGGCGGCGGGGCAGAGTGAGCAGTTCTTC. It codes for CASSIGAAGQSEQFF.